This TCR beta chain comes out of a study of identical twins. Using its own MiXCR run on the 5' RACE reads, TCRdb lists one record per CDR3 protein. The sample carries 500,000 to 600,000 distinct CDR3 sequences, 22% recorded once. Study-level findings and limits: It was cross-sectional statistical analysis, not following the same donors, that the conclusions relied on.

About this clonotype itself: Antigen unknown.

Germline CDR1 is SNHLY and CDR2 is FYNNEI. The trim removed 6 bases at V and 7 bases at J, leaving 13 bases unmatched. The CDR3 has 16 amino acids. This sample was also put to use in a study of T cells expressing NK-cell markers.

This chain joins TRBV2 and TRBJ2-1; 9 bases fit TRBD2. Sequences were obtained from CD4+ T cells sorted from blood. The TCR was taken from a young woman in good health. CDR3 residues: CASSSARSSGANEQFF. CDR3 bases: TGTGCCAGCAGCTCCGCGAGGTCTAGCGGGGCTAATGAGCAGTTCTTC.